This entry describes one TCR beta chain. This specimen belongs to a study of T cells in Graves' hyperthyroidism and ophthalmopathy. Amplification of TCR beta CDR3 regions used RNA as the template. An initial round of RT-PCR targeting the TCR CDR3 relied on the HTBI primer set. In TCRdb, the multiplex PCR reads were re-called with MiXCR into one record per CDR3 protein. The sample lists roughly 740,000 distinct CDR3 sequences, over 15% occurring once. The PBMCs studied were ones that came from around 10 ml fresh peripheral blood. V shed 4 bases, J shed 8 bases, and the junction held 6 bases outside the gene matches. Germline loops: CDR1 DFQATT, CDR2 SNEGSKA (reference sequence). The CDR3 contains 13 residues.

Sequenced input: blood. This sequence originates from a man between 18 and 29 years old with Graves' hyperthyroidism. The chain employs TRBV20-1 and TRBJ2-1; TRBD2 aligns across 9 bases. In DNA, the CDR3 is TGCAGTGCTAATAGCGGGAGATTGGATGAGCAGTTCTTC. Amino acid sequence: CSANSGRLDEQFF.